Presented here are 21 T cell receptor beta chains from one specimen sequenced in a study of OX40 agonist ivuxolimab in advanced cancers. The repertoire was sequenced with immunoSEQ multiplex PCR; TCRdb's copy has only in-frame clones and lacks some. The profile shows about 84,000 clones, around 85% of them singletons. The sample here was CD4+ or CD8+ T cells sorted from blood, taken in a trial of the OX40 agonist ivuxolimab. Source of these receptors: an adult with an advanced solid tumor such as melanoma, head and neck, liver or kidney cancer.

The CDR3 here is CASSPLQGLTYNEQFF. CDR3 nucleotides: TGTGCCAGCTCACCACTGCAGGGTTTAACCTACAATGAGCAGTTCTTC. The chain combines TRBV18 with TRBJ2-1; TRBD1 might be the D (5 bases). The ends were cut back, 1 base at V and 2 bases at J, with 12 bases in the middle. Germline V lookup: CDR1 KGHSH, CDR2 LQKENI. This CDR3 region has 16 residues.

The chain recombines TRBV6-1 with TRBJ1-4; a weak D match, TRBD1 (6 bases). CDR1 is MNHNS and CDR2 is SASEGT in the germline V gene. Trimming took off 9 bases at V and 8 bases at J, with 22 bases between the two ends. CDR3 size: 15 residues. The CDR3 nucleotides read TGTGCCAGTTCACCTACAGGGTCGGTGGGGGAAAAACTGTTTTTT. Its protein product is CASSPTGSVGEKLFF.

CDR3 nucleotide sequence: TGTGCCAGCAGACCCGACAGGGGCAGTCATGAGCAGTTCTTC. Translated: CASRPDRGSHEQFF. The gene calls are TRBV6-4 and TRBJ2-1; 8 nucleotides match TRBD1. The length of the CDR3 is 14 residues. J gave up 8 bases and V 6 bases, and 9 bases lay outside the gene matches. Germline V lookup: CDR1 MRHNA, CDR2 SNTAGT.

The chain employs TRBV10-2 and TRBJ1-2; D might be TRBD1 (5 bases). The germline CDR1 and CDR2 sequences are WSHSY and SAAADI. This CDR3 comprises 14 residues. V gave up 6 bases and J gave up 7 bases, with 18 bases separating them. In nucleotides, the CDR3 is TGCGCCAGCAGCTCCCAGGGCTTCAGTTCTGGCTACACCTTC. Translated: CASSSQGFSSGYTF.

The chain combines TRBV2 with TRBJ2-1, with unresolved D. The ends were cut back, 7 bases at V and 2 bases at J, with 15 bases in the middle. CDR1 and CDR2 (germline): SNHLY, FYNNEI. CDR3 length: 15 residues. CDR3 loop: CASKLGDGAYNEQFF. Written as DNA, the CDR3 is TGTGCCAGCAAGTTAGGAGACGGCGCCTACAATGAGCAGTTCTTC.

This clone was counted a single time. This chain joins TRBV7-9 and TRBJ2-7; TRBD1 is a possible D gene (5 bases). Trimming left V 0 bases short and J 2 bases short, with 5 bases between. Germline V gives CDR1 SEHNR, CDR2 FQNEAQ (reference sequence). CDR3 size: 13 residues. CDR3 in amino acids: CASSLAGAYEQYV. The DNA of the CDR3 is TGTGCCAGCAGCTTAGCAGGGGCCTACGAGCAGTACGTC.

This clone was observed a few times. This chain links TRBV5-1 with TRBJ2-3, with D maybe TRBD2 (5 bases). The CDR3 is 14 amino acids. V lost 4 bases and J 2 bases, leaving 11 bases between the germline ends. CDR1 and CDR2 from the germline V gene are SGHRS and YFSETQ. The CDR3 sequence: CASSRDRTTDTQYF. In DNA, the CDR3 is TGCGCCAGCAGCCGGGATAGGACCACAGATACGCAGTATTTT.

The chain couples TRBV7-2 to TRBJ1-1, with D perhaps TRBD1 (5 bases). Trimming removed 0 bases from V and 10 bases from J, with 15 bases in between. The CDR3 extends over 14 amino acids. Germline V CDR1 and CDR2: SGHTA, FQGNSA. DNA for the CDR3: TGTGCCAGCAGCTTAGCGCTGGTAGGGGCAGGAGCTTTCTTT. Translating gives CASSLALVGAGAFF.

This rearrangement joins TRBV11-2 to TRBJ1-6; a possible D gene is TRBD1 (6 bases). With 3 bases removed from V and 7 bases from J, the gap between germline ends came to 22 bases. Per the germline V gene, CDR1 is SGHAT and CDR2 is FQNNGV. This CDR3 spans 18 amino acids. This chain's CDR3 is CASSLVRPQGRGNSPLHF. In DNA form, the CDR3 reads TGTGCCAGCAGCTTGGTGAGACCTCAGGGGAGGGGCAATTCACCCCTCCACTTT.

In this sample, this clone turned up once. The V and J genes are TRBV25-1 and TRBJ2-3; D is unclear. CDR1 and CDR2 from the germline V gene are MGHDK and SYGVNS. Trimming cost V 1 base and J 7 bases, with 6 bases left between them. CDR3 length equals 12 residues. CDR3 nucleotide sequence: TGTGCCAGCAGTGAATCCGTTAATACGCAGTATTTT. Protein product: CASSESVNTQYF.

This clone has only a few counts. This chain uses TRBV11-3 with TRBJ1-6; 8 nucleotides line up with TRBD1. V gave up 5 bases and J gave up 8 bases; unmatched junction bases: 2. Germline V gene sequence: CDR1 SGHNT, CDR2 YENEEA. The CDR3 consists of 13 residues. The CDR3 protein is CASSVDRDSPLHF. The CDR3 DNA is TGTGCCAGCAGCGTGGACAGGGATTCACCCCTCCACTTT.

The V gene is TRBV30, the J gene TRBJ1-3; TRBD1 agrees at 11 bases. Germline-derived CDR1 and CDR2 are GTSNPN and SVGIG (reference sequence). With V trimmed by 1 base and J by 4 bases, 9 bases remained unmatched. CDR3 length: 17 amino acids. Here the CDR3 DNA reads TGTGCCTGGAGTGGAGGGACAGGGGGATTAAAGGGAAACACCATATATTTT. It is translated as CAWSGGTGGLKGNTIYF.

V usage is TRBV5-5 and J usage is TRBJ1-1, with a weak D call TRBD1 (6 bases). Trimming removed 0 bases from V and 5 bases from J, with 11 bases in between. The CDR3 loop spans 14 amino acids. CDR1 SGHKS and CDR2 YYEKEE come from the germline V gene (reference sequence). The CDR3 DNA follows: TGTGCCAGCAGCTTGGTGGGGGCAGGGACTGAAGCTTTCTTT. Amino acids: CASSLVGAGTEAFF.

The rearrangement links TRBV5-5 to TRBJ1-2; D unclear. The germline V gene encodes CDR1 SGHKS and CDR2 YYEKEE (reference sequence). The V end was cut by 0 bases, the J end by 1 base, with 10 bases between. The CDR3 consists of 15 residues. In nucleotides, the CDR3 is TGTGCCAGCAGCTTGGTTGGGGATGGTAACTATGGCTACACCTTC. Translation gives CASSLVGDGNYGYTF.

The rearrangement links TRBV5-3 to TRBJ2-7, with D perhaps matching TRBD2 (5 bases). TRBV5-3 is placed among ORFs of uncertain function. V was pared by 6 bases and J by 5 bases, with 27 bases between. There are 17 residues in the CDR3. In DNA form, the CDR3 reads TGTGCCAGAAATACGCTCTTTGAGGGCGGCATGAGCGACGAGCAGTACGTC. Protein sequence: CARNTLFEGGMSDEQYV.

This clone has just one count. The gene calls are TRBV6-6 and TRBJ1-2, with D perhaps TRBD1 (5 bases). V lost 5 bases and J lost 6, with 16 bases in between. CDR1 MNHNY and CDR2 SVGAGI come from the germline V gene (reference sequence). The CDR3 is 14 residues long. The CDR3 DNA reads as TGTGCCAGCAGTCCCCTGGGGCAGACTCATGGCTACACCTTC. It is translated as CASSPLGQTHGYTF.

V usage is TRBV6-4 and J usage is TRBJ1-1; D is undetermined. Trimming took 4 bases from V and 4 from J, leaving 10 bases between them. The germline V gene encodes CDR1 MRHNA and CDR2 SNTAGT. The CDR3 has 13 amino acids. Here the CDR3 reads CASSVTWGTEAFF. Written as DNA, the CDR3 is TGTGCCAGCAGTGTTACCTGGGGCACTGAAGCTTTCTTT.

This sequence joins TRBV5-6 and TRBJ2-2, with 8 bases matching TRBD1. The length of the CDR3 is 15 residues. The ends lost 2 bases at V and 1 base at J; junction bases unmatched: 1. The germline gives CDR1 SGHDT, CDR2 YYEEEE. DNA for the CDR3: TGTGCCAGCAGCTTCGGGACAGGGAACACCGGGGAGCTGTTTTTT. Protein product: CASSFGTGNTGELFF.

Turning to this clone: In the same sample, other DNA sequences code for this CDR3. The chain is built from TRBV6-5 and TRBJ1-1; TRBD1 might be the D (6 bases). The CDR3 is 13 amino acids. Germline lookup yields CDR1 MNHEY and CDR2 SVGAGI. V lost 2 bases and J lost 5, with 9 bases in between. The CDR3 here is CASSYRGFTEAFF. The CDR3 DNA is TGTGCCAGCAGTTACAGGGGGTTTACTGAAGCTTTCTTT.

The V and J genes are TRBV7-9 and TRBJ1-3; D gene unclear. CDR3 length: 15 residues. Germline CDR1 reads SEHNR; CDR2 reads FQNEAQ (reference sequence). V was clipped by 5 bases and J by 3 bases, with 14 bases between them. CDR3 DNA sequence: TGTGCCAGCAGCCGACCCGGAGTGGGTGGAAACACCATATATTTT. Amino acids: CASSRPGVGGNTIYF.

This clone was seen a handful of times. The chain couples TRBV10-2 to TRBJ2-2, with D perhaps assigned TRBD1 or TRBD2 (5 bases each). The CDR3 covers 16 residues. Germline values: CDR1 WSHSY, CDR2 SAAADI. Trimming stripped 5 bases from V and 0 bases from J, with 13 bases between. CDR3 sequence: CASSPLGVTNTGELFF. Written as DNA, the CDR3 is TGCGCCAGCAGTCCTTTGGGGGTAACGAACACCGGGGAGCTGTTTTTT.